What follows describes a single TCR beta chain. It has no known antigen specificity. The sample holds no much larger clone one base away, and base qualities are not on file. The source of the sample is a study of T cell responses to AZD1222 COVID-19 vaccine listed by TCRdb under 2021. Notes on the research overall: A total of about 230 trial participants underwent TCR sequencing, of whom some 210 received two doses of AZD1222 and some 26 received two doses of the MenACWY control vaccine. Trial participants were enrolled into age subgroups of 18-55, 56-69 and 70-plus years, which contained about 150, 28 and 57 TCR-sequenced participants, respectively.

The CDR3 regions of human TCRbeta chains were analyzed by immunosequencing. In the authors' own workflow: Repertoire TCRs were checked for matches against a reference library of SARS-CoV-2-specific TCRs that had been generated using the MIRA antigen-specificity platform. Breadth meant the fraction of unique TCRs that were SARS-CoV-2-associated, whereas depth meant the fraction of total T cells that were SARS-CoV-2-associated. Using the MIRA data, every spike-specific TCR was mapped to the spike region that the TCR reacted to and assigned to either a CD4 or a CD8 class. Log10-transformed breadth and depth values were compared by one-way ANOVA with Sidak's multiple comparisons tests. The clones in this table, taken by TCRdb from immuneACCESS, are in-frame only. Not every clone is retained; where verified, under half of the shortfall comes from an unresolved V gene, and the cause of the rest is unknown. V and J calls and clone size are as listed in that table; D and trimming were resolved from the DNA. The sample table contains around 220,000 clones; only one count was recorded for roughly 94% of them. The ten largest clones capture around 1.8% of the sample.

V gives up 3 bases and J gives up 2 bases, and the segment between their germline ends measures 2 bases. Including the terminal cysteine and phenylalanine, the CDR3 comprises 11 residues. The retained sequence is limited to the CDR3, 33 bases, with the frame set at the first base. The germline V gene gives CDR1 as SGDLS and CDR2 as YYNGEE. The sample's time point label is to be understood as: about 28 days (+/-7) after the second vaccine dose. Interpreted using the paper, the treatment or condition label stands for: meningococcal conjugate vaccine given as trial control. Samples from vaccinated people were obtained from the UK trials COV001 and COV002, which included a single-blind randomized controlled phase 2/3 trial of AZD1222 (ChAdOx1 nCoV-19) in healthy adults. For TCRbeta chain sequencing, PBMC samples were collected from trial participants at day 0 and at day 28 after the second dose. Results the study describes overall, beyond this receptor: The vaccine-associated CD4 TCRs covered the entire spike protein, and the dominant responses fell in regions 160-218 and 743-854. The 56-69-year group was small, and its depth increase did not reach significance, likely because of low power. Conclusions about previously exposed vaccinees are limited, since just a handful of AZD1222 recipients were seropositive for SARS-CoV-2 at baseline. Most participants were white British and females outnumbered males, and the authors suggested that clonal diversity may have been underestimated. Reportedly, almost half of the unique spike-specific TCRs recognized epitopes lying outside the regions that are mutated in the B.1.351 and B.1.1.7 variants. Spike-specific TCR breadth and depth rose significantly after two AZD1222 doses compared with day 0 and with MenACWY recipients. Because no samples from the day 14 peak response were available, repertoires could be characterized only after the peak T cell response.

Sequences were derived from peripheral blood, sampled 28 days after the second dose of the MenACWY control vaccine. This sequence uses TRBV9 and TRBJ1-2, with the D gene call left open. The TCR sequence derives from an adult who received the MenACWY meningococcal vaccine as a control. The CDR3 amino acid sequence is: CASSANYGYTF. The bases are TGTGCCAGCAGCGCGAACTATGGCTACACCTTC.